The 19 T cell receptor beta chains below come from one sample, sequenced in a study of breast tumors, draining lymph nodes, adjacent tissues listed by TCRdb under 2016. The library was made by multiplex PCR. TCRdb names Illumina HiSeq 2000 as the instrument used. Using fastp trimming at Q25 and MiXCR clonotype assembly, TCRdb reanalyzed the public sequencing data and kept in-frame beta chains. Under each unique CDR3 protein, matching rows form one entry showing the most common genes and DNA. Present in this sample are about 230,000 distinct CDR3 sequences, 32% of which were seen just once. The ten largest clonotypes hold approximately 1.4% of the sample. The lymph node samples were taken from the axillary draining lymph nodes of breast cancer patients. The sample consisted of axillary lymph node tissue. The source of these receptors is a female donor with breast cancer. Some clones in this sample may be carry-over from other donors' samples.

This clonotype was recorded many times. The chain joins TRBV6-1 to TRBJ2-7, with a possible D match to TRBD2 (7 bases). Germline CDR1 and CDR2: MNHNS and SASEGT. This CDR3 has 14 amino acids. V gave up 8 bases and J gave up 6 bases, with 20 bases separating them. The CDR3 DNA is TGTGCCAGCGAGATGTCCGAGGGGGGGCGCGAGCAGTACTTC. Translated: CASEMSEGGREQYF.

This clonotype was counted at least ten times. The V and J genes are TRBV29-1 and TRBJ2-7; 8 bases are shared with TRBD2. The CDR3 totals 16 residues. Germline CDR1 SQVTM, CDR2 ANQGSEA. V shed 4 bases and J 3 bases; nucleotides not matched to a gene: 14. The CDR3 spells CSVATDIGTSFYEQYF. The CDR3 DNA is TGCAGCGTTGCCACGGATATAGGGACTAGTTTCTACGAGCAGTACTTC.

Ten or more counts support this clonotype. CDR3 DNA sequence: TGCAGTGCTAGGGCTAGCGGGTTACAAGAGACCCAGTACTTC. Translating it yields CSARASGLQETQYF. The chain combines TRBV20-1 with TRBJ2-5, with 8 bases fitting TRBD2. With V trimmed by 3 bases and J by 2 bases, 5 bases remained unmatched. The CDR3 has 14 residues. CDR1 is DFQATT and CDR2 is SNEGSKA in the germline V gene (reference sequence).

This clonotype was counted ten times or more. The CDR3 is CSVVFGGRRYEQYF. The CDR3 DNA sequence: TGCAGCGTTGTCTTCGGTGGGAGGAGGTACGAGCAGTACTTC. J is TRBJ2-7 and V is TRBV29-1; the D gene is possibly TRBD2 (6 bases). CDR1 is SQVTM and CDR2 is ANQGSEA in the germline V gene. The length of the CDR3 is 14 residues. Trimming pared 4 bases from V and 4 bases from J, leaving 17 bases between.

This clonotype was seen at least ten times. CDR3 in DNA: TGTGCCAGCAGCTTAGCGTCGCTAGGGGGCACAGATACGCAGTATTTT. Translation: CASSLASLGGTDTQYF. The V call is TRBV7-2, the J call TRBJ2-3; a possible D gene is TRBD1 (5 bases). The germline V gene has CDR1 SGHTA and CDR2 FQGNSA. CDR3 length equals 16 residues. Trimming took 0 bases from V and 1 from J, leaving 11 bases between them.

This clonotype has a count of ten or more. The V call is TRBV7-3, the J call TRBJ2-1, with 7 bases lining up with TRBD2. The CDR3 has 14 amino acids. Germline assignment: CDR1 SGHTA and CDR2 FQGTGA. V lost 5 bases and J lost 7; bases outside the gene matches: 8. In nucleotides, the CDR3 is TGTGCCAGCAGCCTCCGGAGCGGGAAAAATGAGCAGTTCTTC. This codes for CASSLRSGKNEQFF.

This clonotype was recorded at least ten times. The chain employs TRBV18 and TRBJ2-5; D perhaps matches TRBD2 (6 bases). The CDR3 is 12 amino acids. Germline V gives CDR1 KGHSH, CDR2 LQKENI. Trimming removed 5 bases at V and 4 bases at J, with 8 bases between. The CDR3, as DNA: TGTGCCAGCTCATCGGGAGCAGAGACCCAGTACTTC. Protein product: CASSSGAETQYF. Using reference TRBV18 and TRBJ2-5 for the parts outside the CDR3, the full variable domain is NAGVMQNPRHLVRRRGQEARLRCSPMKGHSHVYWYRQLPEEGLKFMVYLQKENIIDESGMPKERFSAEFPKEGPSILRIQQVVRGDSAAYFCASSSGAETQYFGPGTRLLVL.

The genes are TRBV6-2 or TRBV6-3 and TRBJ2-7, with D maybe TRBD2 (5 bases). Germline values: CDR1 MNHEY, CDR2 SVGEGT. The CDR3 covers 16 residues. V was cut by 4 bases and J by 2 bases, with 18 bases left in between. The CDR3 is CASSSITEGATYEQYF. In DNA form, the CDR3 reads TGTGCCAGCAGTTCCATTACAGAGGGCGCTACCTACGAGCAGTACTTC.

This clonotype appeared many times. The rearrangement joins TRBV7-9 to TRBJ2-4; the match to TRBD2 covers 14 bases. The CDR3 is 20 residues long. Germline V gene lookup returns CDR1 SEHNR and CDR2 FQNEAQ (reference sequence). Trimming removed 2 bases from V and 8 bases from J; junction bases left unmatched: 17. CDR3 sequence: CASSLTDGKGLAGAGYIQYF. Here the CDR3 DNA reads TGTGCCAGCAGCTTAACCGACGGTAAGGGACTAGCGGGAGCTGGATACATTCAGTACTTC.

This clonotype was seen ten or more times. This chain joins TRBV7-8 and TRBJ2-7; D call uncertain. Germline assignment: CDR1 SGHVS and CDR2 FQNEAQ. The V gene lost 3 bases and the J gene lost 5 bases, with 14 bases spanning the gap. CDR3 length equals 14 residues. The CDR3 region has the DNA TGTGCCAGCAGCTTTGGACCCTACAGCGACGAGCAGTACTTC. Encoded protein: CASSFGPYSDEQYF.

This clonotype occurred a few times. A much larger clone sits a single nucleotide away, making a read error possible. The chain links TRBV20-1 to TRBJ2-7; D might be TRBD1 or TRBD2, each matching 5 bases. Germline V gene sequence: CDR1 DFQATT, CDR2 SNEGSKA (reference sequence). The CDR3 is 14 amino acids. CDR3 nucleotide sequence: TGCAGTGCTAGTCCCCGGGACGGATCCTCCGAGCAGTACTTC. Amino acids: CSASPRDGSSEQYF.

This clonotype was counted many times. The CDR3 bases are TGTGCCAGCAGTCACGGTCCAGGTGGACTACTGTTGAGCGAGACCCAGTACTTC. This sequence encodes CASSHGPGGLLLSETQYF. The chain has TRBV6-6 and TRBJ2-5; tentative D call: TRBD2 (6 bases). CDR1 and CDR2 (germline): MNHNY, SVGAGI (reference sequence). The CDR3 has 18 residues. V was shortened by 5 bases and J by 5 bases, with 27 bases between the two germline ends.

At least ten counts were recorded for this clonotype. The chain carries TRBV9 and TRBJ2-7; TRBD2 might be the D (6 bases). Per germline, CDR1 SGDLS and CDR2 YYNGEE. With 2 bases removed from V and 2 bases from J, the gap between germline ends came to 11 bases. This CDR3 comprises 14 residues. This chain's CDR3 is CASSVNSGPYEQYF. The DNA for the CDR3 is TGTGCCAGCAGCGTTAATAGCGGTCCCTACGAGCAGTACTTC.

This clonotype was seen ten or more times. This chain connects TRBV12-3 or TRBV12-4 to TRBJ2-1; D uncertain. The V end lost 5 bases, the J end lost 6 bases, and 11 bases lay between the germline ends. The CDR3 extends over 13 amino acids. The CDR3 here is CASSLGWSNEQFF. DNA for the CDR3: TGTGCCAGCAGTCTCGGGTGGAGCAATGAGCAGTTCTTC.

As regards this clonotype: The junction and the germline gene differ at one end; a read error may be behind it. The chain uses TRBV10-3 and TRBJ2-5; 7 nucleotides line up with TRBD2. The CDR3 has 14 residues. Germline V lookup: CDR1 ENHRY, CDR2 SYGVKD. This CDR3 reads CASSGGGGGVTQYF. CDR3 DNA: TGTGCCAGCAGTGGGGGGGGGGGGGGGGTAACCCAGTACTTC.

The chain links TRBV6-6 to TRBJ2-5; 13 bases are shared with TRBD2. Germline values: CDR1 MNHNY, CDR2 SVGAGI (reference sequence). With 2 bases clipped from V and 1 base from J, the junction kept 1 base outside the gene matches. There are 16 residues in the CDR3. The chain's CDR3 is CASSYGTSGTQETQYF. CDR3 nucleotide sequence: TGTGCCAGCAGTTACGGGACTAGCGGGACCCAAGAGACCCAGTACTTC.

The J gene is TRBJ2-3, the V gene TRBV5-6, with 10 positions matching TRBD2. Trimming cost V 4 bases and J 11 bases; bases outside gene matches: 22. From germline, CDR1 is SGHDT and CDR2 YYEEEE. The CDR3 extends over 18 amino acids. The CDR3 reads CASSLRLAGISTYNEQYF. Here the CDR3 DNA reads TGTGCCAGCAGCCTGCGACTAGCGGGCATAAGCACCTACAATGAGCAGTATTTT.

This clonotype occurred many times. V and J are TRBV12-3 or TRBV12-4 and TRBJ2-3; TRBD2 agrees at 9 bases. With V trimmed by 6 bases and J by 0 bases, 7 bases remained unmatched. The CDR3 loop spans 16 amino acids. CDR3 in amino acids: CASSPISGSSTDTQYF. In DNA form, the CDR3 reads TGTGCCAGCAGCCCCATTAGCGGGAGTAGCACAGATACGCAGTATTTT.

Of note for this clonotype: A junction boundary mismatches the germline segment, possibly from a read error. DNA of the CDR3: TGTGCCATCAGCGACGGTGGGGGAGGGCCTAGGGAGCAGTATTTT. Protein: CAISDGGGGPREQYF. V and J are TRBV9 and TRBJ2-3, with 7 bases fitting TRBD2. CDR3 length equals 15 residues. Germline lookup yields CDR1 SGDLS and CDR2 YYNGEE. Full variable domain (rest looked up from reference TRBV9 and TRBJ2-3): DSGVTQTPKHLITATGQRVTLRCSPRSGDLSVYWYQQSLDQGLQFLIQYYNGEERAKGNILERFSAQQFPDLHSELNLSSLELGDSALYFCAISDGGGGPREQYFGPGTRLTVL.